Below, 17 T cell receptor beta chains from the same sample are listed, as sequenced in a study of blood T cell repertoires in COVID-19. The data were produced by immunoSEQ multiplex PCR, yet TCRdb's version contains in-frame clones alone and is incomplete. In the table there are 80,000 to 95,000 clones, 77% of which are singletons. Input material: peripheral blood. The receptors come from a woman of 80 years or more with acute or convalescent COVID-19.

The chain is built from TRBV7-3 and TRBJ2-5; TRBD2 matches at 8 bases. V lost 5 bases to trimming and J lost 5 bases; unmatched junction nucleotides: 10. Germline CDR1 SGHTA, CDR2 FQGTGA. The CDR3 consists of 15 residues. CDR3 DNA: TGTGCCAGCAGCCCCAGCGGGGGCCGGGCTGAGACCCAGTACTTC. This translates into CASSPSGGRAETQYF. Supplemented by reference TRBV7-3 and TRBJ2-5, the full variable domain reads GAGVSQTPSNKVTEKGKYVELRCDPISGHTALYWYRQSLGQGPEFLIYFQGTGAADDSGLPNDRFFAVRPEGSVSTLKIQRTERGDSAVYLCASSPSGGRAETQYFGPGTRLLVL.

The chain couples TRBV7-2 to TRBJ2-4; TRBD1 matches 9 bases. CDR1 is SGHTA, CDR2 FQGNSA, per germline. V was pared by 3 bases and J by 1 base, with 13 bases of the junction left unmatched. CDR3 length: 19 residues. CDR3 amino acids: CASSFIQGALARAKNIQYF. DNA for the CDR3: TGTGCCAGCAGCTTTATACAGGGGGCGCTTGCTAGGGCCAAAAACATTCAGTACTTC.

With regard to this clone: At the DNA level, this CDR3 is encoded by other sequences in the same sample as well. The V call is TRBV6-5, the J call TRBJ2-3; D may be TRBD2 (6 bases). Per germline, CDR1 MNHEY and CDR2 SVGAGI. The V end was cut by 0 bases, the J end by 1 base, with 8 bases between. CDR3 length equals 15 residues. The DNA for the CDR3 is TGTGCCAGCAGTTACTCGCGGGGAGGCACAGATACGCAGTATTTT. It encodes CASSYSRGGTDTQYF.

This clone occurred many times. The rearrangement links TRBV24-1 to TRBJ2-1; TRBD2 agrees at 7 bases. The V gene end was trimmed by 2 bases and the J gene end by 3 bases; junction bases not matched to a gene: 6. The length of the CDR3 is 16 residues. The germline CDR1 and CDR2 sequences are KGHDR and SFDVKD. The CDR3 loop is CATSDSGTTNYNEQFF. DNA for the CDR3: TGTGCCACCAGTGATTCCGGGACTACCAACTACAATGAGCAGTTCTTC.

This clone has only one observation. This chain's CDR3 is CASSFDRGQGDSPLHF. The CDR3 bases are TGTGCCAGCAGCTTCGATCGGGGACAGGGGGATTCACCCCTCCACTTT. V is TRBV7-9 and J is TRBJ1-6; 11 bases match TRBD1. The trim removed 3 bases at V and 8 bases at J, leaving 6 bases unmatched. The CDR3 is 16 amino acids. The germline V gene has CDR1 SEHNR and CDR2 FQNEAQ (reference sequence).

This chain uses TRBV7-2 with TRBJ2-2; possibly TRBD2 for D (5 bases). Germline CDR1 SGHTA, CDR2 FQGNSA. The CDR3 sequence is 13 residues long. V was clipped by 4 bases and J by 7 bases, with 10 bases between them. CDR3 in amino acids: CASSSRVGGELFF. The CDR3 DNA sequence: TGTGCCAGCAGCTCGAGGGTTGGCGGGGAGCTGTTTTTT.

This chain joins TRBV28 and TRBJ1-6; D might be TRBD1 (5 bases). In germline, CDR1 is MDHEN, CDR2 SYDVKM. The ends were cut back, 8 bases at V and 0 bases at J, with 11 bases in the middle. This CDR3 is 15 amino acids long. DNA of the CDR3: TGTGCCAGCGGGGACTTGACCTCCTATAATTCACCCCTCCACTTT. Its protein is CASGDLTSYNSPLHF.

The chain couples TRBV6-2 or TRBV6-3 to TRBJ1-2, with D possibly matching TRBD1 (6 bases). V lost 5 bases, J lost 6 bases, and 10 bases lay in between. The CDR3 totals 12 residues. Per germline, CDR1 MNHEY and CDR2 SVGEGT. CDR3 residues: CASSQGWDGYTF. The CDR3 DNA is TGTGCCAGCAGTCAGGGGTGGGATGGCTACACCTTC.

Only one count was recorded for this clone. The chain uses TRBV7-2 and TRBJ1-3; 8 bases line up with TRBD1. From germline, CDR1 is SGHTA and CDR2 FQGNSA. Trimming removed 0 bases from V and 4 bases from J; junction bases left unmatched: 2. The CDR3 has 15 residues. The CDR3 DNA reads TGTGCCAGCAGCTTAGCGACAGGGGTGGGAAACACCATATATTTT. Protein product: CASSLATGVGNTIYF.

This clone has a single count. The genes are TRBV7-2 and TRBJ1-2, with D tentatively TRBD1 (5 bases). The CDR3 contains 14 residues. Germline loops: CDR1 SGHTA, CDR2 FQGNSA. The V end was cut by 3 bases, the J end by 8 bases, with 16 bases between. CDR3 in DNA: TGTGCCAGCAGCTTGGACAAAGGGGCGAGGGGCTACACCTTC. Translated: CASSLDKGARGYTF.

This clone was observed once. The chain links TRBV19 to TRBJ1-6; 8 bases map to TRBD1. The CDR3 is made up of 14 amino acids. CDR1 and CDR2 from the germline V gene are LNHDA and SQIVND (reference sequence). V lost 8 bases, J lost 9 bases, and 9 bases stayed unmatched. The CDR3 coding sequence is TGTGCCAGTGCGGACAGGGAAGTCGGTTCACCCCTCCACTTT. Translated, it gives CASADREVGSPLHF.

V usage is TRBV4-1 and J usage is TRBJ1-1; D is uncertain. CDR1 is MGHRA and CDR2 is YSYEKL in the germline V gene. The germline V and J ends were trimmed by 0 bases and 5 bases, with 19 bases remaining between them. This CDR3 has 17 residues. CDR3 sequence (DNA): TGCGCCAGCAGCCAAGACCCCCGCGGTTCCCCGGGTACTGAAGCTTTCTTT. Protein: CASSQDPRGSPGTEAFF.

V gene TRBV11-2 combines with J gene TRBJ2-5, with D possibly TRBD1 on 5 matching bases. Looked up from germline, CDR1 is SGHAT and CDR2 is FQNNGV. The V gene lost 1 base and the J gene lost 5 bases, with 11 bases spanning the gap. There are 14 residues in the CDR3. This chain's CDR3 is CASSLGQGHETQYF. The CDR3, as DNA: TGTGCCAGCAGCTTAGGGCAGGGCCACGAGACCCAGTACTTC.

The chain uses TRBV6-1 and TRBJ2-5; TRBD2 matches 7 bases. The ends lost 1 base at V and 7 bases at J; junction bases unmatched: 15. Germline V gene sequence: CDR1 MNHNS, CDR2 SASEGT. There are 17 residues in the CDR3. In DNA form, the CDR3 reads TGTGCCAGCAGTGAAGGGGGACGGGCTAGCGGCAGGAGGACCCAGTACTTC. Translated, it gives CASSEGGRASGRRTQYF.

This clone appeared a single time. V gene TRBV5-1 combines with J gene TRBJ2-1; 12 bases are a match to TRBD2. The CDR3 has 15 amino acids. Per germline, CDR1 SGHRS and CDR2 YFSETQ. J gave up 8 bases and V 0 bases, and 3 bases lay outside the gene matches. The DNA of the CDR3 is TGCGCCAGCAGCTTGGCTAGCGGGGGGGCCGATGAGCAGTTCTTC. This codes for CASSLASGGADEQFF.

This clone has more than one count but fewer than ten. V usage is TRBV15 and J usage is TRBJ1-2; 8 nucleotides line up with TRBD1. V was pared by 1 base and J by 4 bases, with 8 bases of the junction left unmatched. The CDR3 covers 16 residues. Germline-derived CDR1 and CDR2 are LNHNV and YYDKDF (reference sequence). CDR3 DNA: TGTGCCACCAGCAGAGGACTTACAGGGGGAAGCTATGGCTACACCTTC. Translated: CATSRGLTGGSYGYTF.

This clone appeared a few times. This rearrangement joins TRBV9 to TRBJ1-2, with D hard to call. The germline gives CDR1 SGDLS, CDR2 YYNGEE. The V end was cut by 2 bases, the J end by 2 bases, with 7 bases between. The CDR3 consists of 13 residues. CDR3 sequence reads: CASSVTGNYGYTF. CDR3 in DNA: TGTGCCAGCAGCGTTACGGGAAACTATGGCTACACCTTC.